This T cell receptor beta chain was profiled in a study of shared clonotypes between healthy human individuals (dated by TCRdb to 2020 to 2021). With regard to the full study: A few men and a couple of women, aged 18 to 49 years, made up the cohort. Blood TCR repertoires of a handful of healthy adults were deeply sequenced to estimate repertoire size and the extent of clonotype sharing between individuals. Per donor, leukapheresis produced somewhere between about 0.94 and 8.9 billion PBMCs. For each donor, CD4 naive and CD4 memory were each run on three plates, CD8 naive on two plates, and CD8 memory on one plate. Libraries were prepared and TCR repertoires were sequenced by different laboratories using diverse techniques, in order to increase sequencing depth and limit assay-specific biases. Findings and caveats that apply to the study as a whole: Naive subsets generally had larger estimated clonotype richness than memory subsets. Across four donors, around 5% of naive CD4, roughly 3.5% of naive CD8, under 2.5% of memory CD4, and roughly 0.41% of memory CD8 clonotypes were shared. Pairwise subsampling led to the expectation that sequencing depth would affect the degree of clonotype sharing among donors. The genetic and exposure-history diversity represented was limited by the small number of donors. Compared with non-shared clonotypes, clonotypes shared by all four sorted-subset donors had higher generation probabilities. Sampling was limited to blood, and TCR repertoires in tissue likely differ from TCR repertoires in blood. Incomplete sequencing was indicated by rarefaction of sorted-subset datasets, despite the large sequencing depth.

For the CD8 naive samples, CD45RO-negative cells were positively selected for CCR7, yielding a CD45RA+CCR7+ population from which TemRA cells were excluded. Healthy HIV-negative adults with no recently reported acute infections or vaccinations were included as donors. Every donor was a Caucasian adult living in Nashville, Tennessee, USA. Blood was obtained by leukapheresis, after which PBMCs were separated by Ficoll-Histopaque density gradient centrifugation and cryopreserved in liquid nitrogen vapor phase. Purity and quantity of every magnetically sorted T cell population were checked by analytical flow cytometry. Each sorted fraction had its genomic DNA isolated and then quantified by UV absorbance on a Nanodrop 2000c. Using the deep immunoSEQ assay, TCR CDR3 regions were amplified from genomic DNA by multiplex PCR. Genomic DNA extracted from each cell subset was distributed evenly over all wells of several immunoSEQ 96-well plates, and each plate served as one replicate. For sorted subsets, 150 to 250 ng of genomic DNA, equivalent to roughly 30,000 T cell genomes, went into each replicate PCR. The purified libraries were quantified using a Qubit 3.0 fluorometer, sized with a Bioanalyzer 2100, and then quantified again using the KAPA Library Quantification kit. Every immunoSEQ 96-well plate was sequenced on a separate single-read 150-cycle Illumina NextSeq 550 flow cell. The study's processing was this. Because only junctional sequences without quality scores were contained in the immunoSEQ output, filtering matching that applied to full-length reads could not be performed. To assign V/J genes and CDR3, sequences were annotated against IMGT germline references using PyIR, a Python wrapper for IgBLAST v1.9. Reads were removed for weak V/J assignments (E-value above 1e-6), missing CDR3, stop codons, out-of-frame junctions, or ambiguous translated residues. V3J clonotypes were defined as sequences sharing an identical inferred V gene, J gene, and CDR3 amino acid sequence. To compute the percentage overlap between repertoires, the number of shared unique clonotypes was divided by the size of the smaller repertoire. Richness of each repertoire was evaluated using RTK rarefaction, the Chao1 estimator, and Recon v2.1 estimates of unobserved clonotypes. Generation probabilities were computed with OLGA for all TCRbeta clonotypes obtained by the gDNA method from several donors. As stored in TCRdb, this immuneACCESS dataset retains in-frame rearrangements with V and J assigned. A fraction of the clones does not appear; measured against another copy, unresolved V genes explain less than half of the discrepancy, and the remainder lacks a known reason. Clone size and V and J calls were adopted from that table, with D and trimming inferred from the DNA. Recorded for this sample are roughly 550,000 clones; roughly 96% of them occurred a single time. The leading ten clones occupy 0.11% of the sample.

Concerning this clone: Its binding antigen is unknown. One base away there is no much larger clone; base qualities are not given.

The sample taken for sequencing was naive CD8+ T cells sorted from blood. The sample's cell subset or site label is to be understood as: CD45RA+CCR7+. The origin of this receptor is a woman aged 25 to 39 in good health.

The CDR3: CASSSGPENQPQHF. The sequenced DNA: TGTGCCAGCAGCTCGGGACCTGAAAATCAGCCCCAGCATTTT. The chain couples TRBV5-4 to TRBJ1-5; the D gene is perhaps TRBD1, on 5 matching bases. V is cut by 3 bases and J by 4 bases, and the space between the germline ends is 11 bases. The CDR3 runs 14 residues from the cysteine to the phenylalanine. The retained sequence is limited to the CDR3, 42 bases, with the frame set at the first base. In the germline V gene (reference sequence), CDR1 corresponds to SGHNT and CDR2 to YYREEE. Where the CDR3 stops, the reference TRBV5-4 and TRBJ1-5 genes take over; the full variable domain is ETGVTQSPTHLIKTRGQQVTLRCSSQSGHNTVSWYQQALGQGPQFIFQYYREEENGRGNFPPRFSGLQFPNYSSELNVNALELDDSALYLCASSSGPENQPQHFGDGTRLSIL.